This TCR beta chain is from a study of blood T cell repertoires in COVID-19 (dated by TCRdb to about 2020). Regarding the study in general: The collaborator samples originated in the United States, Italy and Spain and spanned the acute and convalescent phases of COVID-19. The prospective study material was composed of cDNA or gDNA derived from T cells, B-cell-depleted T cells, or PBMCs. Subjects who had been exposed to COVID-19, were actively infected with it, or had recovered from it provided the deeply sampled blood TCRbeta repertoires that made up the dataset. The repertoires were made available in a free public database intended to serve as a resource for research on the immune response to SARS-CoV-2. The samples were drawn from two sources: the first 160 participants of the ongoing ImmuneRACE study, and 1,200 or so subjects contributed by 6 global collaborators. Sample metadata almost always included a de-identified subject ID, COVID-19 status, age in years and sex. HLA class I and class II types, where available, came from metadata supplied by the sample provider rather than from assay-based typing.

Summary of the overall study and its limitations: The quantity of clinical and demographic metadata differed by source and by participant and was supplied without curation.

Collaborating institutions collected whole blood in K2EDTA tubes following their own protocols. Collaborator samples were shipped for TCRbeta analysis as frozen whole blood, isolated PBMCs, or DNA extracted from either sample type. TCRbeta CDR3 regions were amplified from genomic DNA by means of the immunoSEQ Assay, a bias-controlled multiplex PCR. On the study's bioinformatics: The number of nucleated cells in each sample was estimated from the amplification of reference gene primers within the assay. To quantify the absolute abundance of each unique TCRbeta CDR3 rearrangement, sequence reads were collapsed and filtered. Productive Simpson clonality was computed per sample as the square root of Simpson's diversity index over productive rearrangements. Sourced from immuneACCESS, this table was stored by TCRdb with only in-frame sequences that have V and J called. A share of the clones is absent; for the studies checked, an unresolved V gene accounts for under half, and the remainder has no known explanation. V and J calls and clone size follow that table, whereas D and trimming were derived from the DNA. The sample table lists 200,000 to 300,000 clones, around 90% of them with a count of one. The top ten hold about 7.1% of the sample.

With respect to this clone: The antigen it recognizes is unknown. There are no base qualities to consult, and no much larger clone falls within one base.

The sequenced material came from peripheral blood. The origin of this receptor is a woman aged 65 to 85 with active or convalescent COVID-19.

The sequence in DNA is TGTGCCAGTAGTATCGGGGGGGTTACCAACAATGAGCAGTTCTTC. Its translation is CASSIGGVTNNEQFF. The chain is assembled from TRBV19 and TRBJ2-1, with 8 middle bases fitting TRBD2. Ends trimmed: V by 3 bases, J by 5 bases; bases unmatched to a gene: 6. The CDR3 starts with the cysteine, ends with the phenylalanine, and has 15 residues. Of all the DNA, just the CDR3 is kept, 45 bases in frame from base 1. The germline V gene (reference sequence) specifies LNHDA as CDR1 and SQIVND as CDR2.